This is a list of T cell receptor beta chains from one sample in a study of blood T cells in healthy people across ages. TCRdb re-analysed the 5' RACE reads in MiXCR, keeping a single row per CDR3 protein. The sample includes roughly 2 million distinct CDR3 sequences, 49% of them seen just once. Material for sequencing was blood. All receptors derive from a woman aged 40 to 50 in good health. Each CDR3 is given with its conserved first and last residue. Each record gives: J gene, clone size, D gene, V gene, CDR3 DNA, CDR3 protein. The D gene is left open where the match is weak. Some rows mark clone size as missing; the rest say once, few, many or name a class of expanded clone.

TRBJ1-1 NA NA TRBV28 TGCGCCAGCAAGGGGCCTTTAAACACTGAAGCTTTCTTT CASKGPLNTEAFF
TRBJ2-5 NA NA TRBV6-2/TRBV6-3 TGTGCCAGCAACCCTTACAGGAGAGAGACCCAGTACTTC CASNPYRRETQYF
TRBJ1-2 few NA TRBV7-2 TGTGCCAGCAGCTTAGTTCGGGGCGCCGGCTATGGCTACACCTTC CASSLVRGAGYGYTF
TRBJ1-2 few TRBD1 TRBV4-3 TGCGCCAGCAGCCAAGAGACCTGGACAGGGTCTGGCTACACCTTC CASSQETWTGSGYTF
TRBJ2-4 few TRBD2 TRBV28 TGTGCCAGCAGGAGACTAGCGGGGGCCCTAGCCAAAAACATTCAGTACTTC CASRRLAGALAKNIQYF
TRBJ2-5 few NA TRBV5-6 TGTGCCAGCAGCTTGGATCCGCGGCGGACTATACGGGAGCAGTACTTC CASSLDPRRTIREQYF
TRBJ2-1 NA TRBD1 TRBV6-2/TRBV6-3 TGTGCCAGCAGCCTTCGATCCGGGACAGGCCAGTTCTTC CASSLRSGTGQFF
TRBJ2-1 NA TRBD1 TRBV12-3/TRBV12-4 TGTGCCAGCAGTTTAGTTGACAGGGTCCATGAGCAGTTCTTC CASSLVDRVHEQFF
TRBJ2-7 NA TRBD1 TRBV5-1 TGCGCCAGCAGCTTGACGCCGGGACAGGACTACGAGCAGTACTTC CASSLTPGQDYEQYF
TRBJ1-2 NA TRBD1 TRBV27 TGTGCCAGCAGTTCGATTGGGGACAGAACTAACTATGGCTACACCTTC CASSSIGDRTNYGYTF
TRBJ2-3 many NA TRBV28 TGTGCCAGCGGACGAGATACGCAGTATTTT CASGRDTQYF
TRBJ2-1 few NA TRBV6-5 TGTGCCAGCAGTCCTCGCATTAGCTTCTTGGCCAATGAGCAGTTCTTC CASSPRISFLANEQFF
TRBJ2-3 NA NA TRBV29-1 TGCAGCGTGGGAGGGACAGCGAGCGGCACAGATACGCAGTATTTT CSVGGTASGTDTQYF
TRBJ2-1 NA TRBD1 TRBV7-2 TGTGCCAGCAGCTTCCCGGACAGGGGGACGCCTTACAATGAGCAGTTCTTC CASSFPDRGTPYNEQFF
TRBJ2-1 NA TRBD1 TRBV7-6 TGTGCCAGCAGCAAAATGGACAGGGGCCCTTACAATGAGCAGTTCTTC CASSKMDRGPYNEQFF
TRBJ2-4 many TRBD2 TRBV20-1 TGCAGTGCAAGACCCGGGGGGAACTTAAACATTCAGTACTTC CSARPGGNLNIQYF
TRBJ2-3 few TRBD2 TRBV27 TGTGCCAGCAGTTTTTTCGGGGTTAGCGGGGTCACAGATACGCAGTATTTT CASSFFGVSGVTDTQYF
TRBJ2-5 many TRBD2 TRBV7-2 TGTGCCAGCAGTTCCCCGGGGGGGACCCAGTACTTC CASSSPGGTQYF
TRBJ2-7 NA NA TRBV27 TGTGCCAGCAGTTTAAAAGACACCTACGAGCAGTACTTC CASSLKDTYEQYF
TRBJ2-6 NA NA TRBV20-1 TGCGGTGCTAGAGATCGGGGCGGATCTGGGGCCAACGTCCTGACTTTC CGARDRGGSGANVLTF
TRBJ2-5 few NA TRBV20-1 TGCAGTGCTCCTGGGACGGGCTTTCGTGAGACCCAGTACTTC CSAPGTGFRETQYF
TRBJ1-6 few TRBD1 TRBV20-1 TGCAGTGCTCACCCACAGGGGATAGATTCACCCCTCCACTTT CSAHPQGIDSPLHF
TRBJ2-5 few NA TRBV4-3 TGCGCCAGCAGCCAAAGGACCCAGTACTTC CASSQRTQYF
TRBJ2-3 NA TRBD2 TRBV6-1 TGTGCCAGCAGAAGCGGGGACGGGGGTACGCAGTATTTT CASRSGDGGTQYF
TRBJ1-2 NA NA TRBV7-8 TGTGCCAGCAGCTTAGCTTCCGGATCTAACTATGGCTACACCTTC CASSLASGSNYGYTF
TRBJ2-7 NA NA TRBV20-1 TGCAGTGCTAGGGACTCCCTTAGGCCCTACGAGCAGTACTTC CSARDSLRPYEQYF
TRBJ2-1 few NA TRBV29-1 TGCAGCGTTGAAAGGCTAGCCAGCTCCTACAATGAGCAGTTCTTC CSVERLASSYNEQFF